The text below deals with one T cell receptor (beta chain). Antigen specificity is unknown. This specimen comes from a study of molecular identifiers for immune sequencing clone quantification. Listed TCR primers and previously described methods were used for bulk TCR libraries. TCRdb itself ran the PCR reads through MiXCR, one entry per CDR3 protein. The table lists around 470,000 distinct CDR3 sequences, 20% to 25% of them singletons. With 10%, 30% or 50% of RNA, roughly 20,000 to 1,000,000 naive CD8 T cells were sequenced. CDR3 length equals 17 residues. Germline CDR1 is KGHSH and CDR2 is LQKENI. Trimming removed 0 bases at V and 3 bases at J, with 12 bases between. Overall study results and limits: Whereas clones above 20 RNA copies held under 1% of naive-cell molecules, they held over 99% of effector molecules.

The chain recombines TRBV18 with TRBJ2-6; a possible D gene is TRBD1 (5 bases). The sequenced sample consisted of naive CD8+ T cells from blood, with Jurkat cell RNA spiked in. The sample's subset: FACS-sorted CD8+CD4-CCR7+CD45RA+ naive T cells. This clonotype originated in a human donor in good health. Some libraries in this study had Jurkat cell RNA spiked in. The CDR3 nucleotides read TGTGCCAGCTCACCACCTATAGGGGCGTTTGGGGCCAACGTCCTGACTTTC. Translation gives CASSPPIGAFGANVLTF.